Below, 10 T cell receptor beta chains from the same sample are listed, as sequenced in a study of beta chain features in type 1 diabetes. As every portion of the isolated RNA was reverse transcribed, the sequencing read expressed TCRB transcripts. Clones were sequenced by immunoSEQ multiplex PCR, and TCRdb holds only the in-frame ones, with some missing. The table has 810,000 or so clones, roughly 15% seen once; the top ten hold 0.02% to 0.03%. Sequencing was done on a sample of naive CD4+ T cells from blood. These receptor sequences come from a woman under 30 in good health.

The genes are TRBV5-4 and TRBJ1-2; D may be TRBD1 (5 bases). The germline V gene encodes CDR1 SGHNT and CDR2 YYREEE (reference sequence). The V gene lost 5 bases and the J gene lost 4 bases, with 15 bases spanning the gap. CDR3 length: 14 amino acids. CDR3 sequence: CASSPGTEGYGYTF. In nucleotides, the CDR3 is TGTGCCAGCAGTCCCGGGACGGAAGGCTATGGCTACACCTTC.

This clone was counted only a few times. The rearrangement joins TRBV28 to TRBJ1-2; D not certain. From germline, CDR1 is MDHEN and CDR2 SYDVKM. V lost 2 bases to trimming and J lost 8 bases, with 15 bases between them. The length of the CDR3 is 14 residues. Here the CDR3 DNA reads TGTGCCAGCAGTTTAAGCACCCGAGTTTTGGGCTACACCTTC. It is translated as CASSLSTRVLGYTF.

The rearrangement uses TRBV27 and TRBJ1-5, with a tentative D call TRBD1 (6 bases). CDR3 length: 13 amino acids. Germline V gene data show CDR1 as MNHEY and CDR2 as SMNVEV (reference sequence). The germline V and J ends were trimmed by 7 bases and 5 bases, with 12 bases remaining between them. The CDR3 DNA follows: TGTGCCAGCAAGGCGTCAGGGGATCAGCCCCAGCATTTT. It yields the protein CASKASGDQPQHF.

This clone was counted a few times. This rearrangement joins TRBV29-1 to TRBJ2-1, with 7 bases fitting TRBD2. This CDR3 is built from 13 residues. Trimming cost V 5 bases and J 8 bases; bases outside gene matches: 9. CDR1 is SQVTM, CDR2 ANQGSEA, per germline. CDR3 bases: TGCAGCGTTCTGCCAGCGGGAAGCTATGAGCAGTTCTTC. It specifies CSVLPAGSYEQFF.

Remarks on this clone: Other DNA sequences in the sample encode the same CDR3. The chain has TRBV6-6 and TRBJ2-3; TRBD1 is a possible D gene (5 bases). From germline, CDR1 is MNHNY and CDR2 SVGAGI (reference sequence). The ends were cut back, 2 bases at V and 0 bases at J, with 9 bases in the middle. The CDR3 consists of 15 residues. As DNA, the CDR3 is TGTGCCAGCAGTTACAGTAGGGGTAGCACAGATACGCAGTATTTT. Amino acid sequence: CASSYSRGSTDTQYF.

The J gene is TRBJ1-5, the V gene TRBV7-8; D possibly corresponds to TRBD1 (5 bases). The CDR3 spans 18 residues. V was cut by 5 bases and J by 4 bases, with 24 bases left in between. Germline CDR1 SGHVS, CDR2 FQNEAQ. The CDR3 DNA is TGTGCCAGCAGCCCCGAAACCGGGACGTTCACGAGAAATCAGCCCCAGCATTTT. Translated: CASSPETGTFTRNQPQHF.

The V and J genes are TRBV14 and TRBJ2-6; 8 bases fit TRBD1. This CDR3 region has 18 residues. Trimming at V came to 4 bases and at J to 0 bases, leaving 8 bases not matched to a gene. Germline CDR1 reads SGHDN; CDR2 reads FVKESK. CDR3 in DNA: TGTGCCAGCAGCCTCTGGACAGGGTTCAACTCTGGGGCCAACGTCCTGACTTTC. It is translated as CASSLWTGFNSGANVLTF. The complete variable domain, with remaining parts taken from reference TRBV14 and TRBJ2-6, reads EAGVTQFPSHSVIEKGQTVTLRCDPISGHDNLYWYRRVMGKEIKFLLHFVKESKQDESGMPNNRFLAERTGGTYSTLKVQPAELEDSGVYFCASSLWTGFNSGANVLTFGAGSRLTVL.

The chain carries TRBV7-9 and TRBJ2-1; D is possibly TRBD1 or TRBD2 (5 bases each). CDR1 and CDR2 from the germline V gene are SEHNR and FQNEAQ (reference sequence). Between the trimmed V and J ends, which lost 8 bases and 7 bases, there was a span of 15 bases. The CDR3 is 13 residues long. The CDR3 nucleotides read TGTGCCAGCTCCTCCAGGGAGAGGAATGAGCAGTTCTTC. Translating it yields CASSSRERNEQFF.

The chain joins TRBV9 to TRBJ2-5; D possibly uses TRBD1 or TRBD2 (5 bases each). Germline lookup yields CDR1 SGDLS and CDR2 YYNGEE. CDR3 length equals 19 residues. Trimming removed 1 base from V and 1 base from J, with 23 bases in between. CDR3 protein: CASSVSPALWDVSQETQYF. DNA for the CDR3: TGTGCCAGCAGCGTATCCCCAGCGCTGTGGGACGTATCCCAAGAGACCCAGTACTTC.

V usage is TRBV14 and J usage is TRBJ2-2; D perhaps matches TRBD2 (5 bases). V lost 4 bases to trimming and J lost 0 bases, with 12 bases between them. The CDR3 totals 16 residues. CDR1 is SGHDN, CDR2 FVKESK, per germline. The CDR3 loop is CASSRVREPNTGELFF. The CDR3, as DNA: TGTGCCAGCAGCCGCGTTCGGGAACCGAACACCGGGGAGCTGTTTTTT.